The present entry profiles one T cell receptor beta chain with its context. In the original workflow: Reference gene primers were amplified, and this amplification served to estimate nucleated cell counts. Clones were sequenced by immunoSEQ multiplex PCR, and TCRdb holds only the in-frame ones, with some missing. V, J and clone size are taken as reported in that table, and D and trimming were inferred from the DNA itself. The table records about 210,000 clones, 84% of them present only once. The data were obtained in a study of blood T cell repertoires in COVID-19. For the study at large: There were acute and convalescent COVID-19 samples, and they came from the United States, Italy and Spain.

The CDR3 runs 15 residues. V lost 0 bases and J lost 4; bases outside the gene matches: 6. CDR1 is MNHEY and CDR2 is SVGAGI in the germline V gene. Sequencing was performed on peripheral blood. The chain uses TRBV6-5 and TRBJ2-7; 7 positions agree with TRBD2. This clonotype was sampled from a man aged 35 to 55 who had recovered from COVID-19. Written as DNA, the CDR3 is TGTGCCAGCAGTTACTCCCTTAGCGGGCAATACGAGCAGTACTTC. Its protein product is CASSYSLSGQYEQYF.